This T cell receptor beta chain comes out of a study of blood T cell repertoires in COVID-19. In the study overall: Samples came from the United States, Italy and Spain, spanning acute and convalescent COVID-19. Sources were T cells, B-cell-depleted T cells, or PBMCs; the material itself was cDNA or gDNA.

This table comes from immunoSEQ multiplex PCR, and its TCRdb copy is limited to in-frame clones, with some not included. The sample holds around 150,000 clones, around nine tenths seen once. This clone was counted a single time. V shed 1 base and J shed 7 bases, with 4 bases lying between them. The CDR3 runs 11 residues. The V gene's germline CDR1 is SEHNR and CDR2 FQNEAQ (reference sequence). The receptor was derived from a man over 45 with active or convalescent COVID-19. The sequenced sample consisted of peripheral blood. This chain links TRBV7-9 with TRBJ1-2, with D hard to call. For the CDR3, the DNA is TGTGCCAGCAGCTTAGGCGGTGGCTACACCTTC. It codes for CASSLGGGYTF.